This T cell receptor beta chain derives from a study of glioma-infiltrating T cells. Study-wide results and caveats: Above-expected tissue-blood divergence occurred in all gliomas, most in low-grade ones.

The V and J ends lost 5 bases and 1 base, in that order; junction bases with no gene match: 11. The CDR3 has 17 amino acids. Germline V gene lookup returns CDR1 MNHNS and CDR2 SASEGT. Amplification of TCR alpha and beta CDR3 regions from RNA used iRepertoire nested multiplex PCR. One entry per CDR3 protein results from TCRdb running MiXCR on the multiplex PCR reads. The data hold under 200,000 distinct CDR3 sequences, with around 40% observed a single time. This clonotype was detected ten times or more. Its antigen is still unknown. The receptor was isolated from a human donor with low-grade glioma or glioblastoma, undergoing nonglioma brain surgery, or in good health (not recorded which). The chain couples TRBV6-1 to TRBJ1-2; 9 bases align to TRBD1. Source material: glioma tissue, nonneoplastic brain tissue, or PBMCs (not recorded which). CDR3 sequence: CASSSQTGGYGNYGYTF. The CDR3, as DNA: TGTGCCAGCAGTTCTCAGACAGGGGGTTATGGTAACTATGGCTACACCTTC.